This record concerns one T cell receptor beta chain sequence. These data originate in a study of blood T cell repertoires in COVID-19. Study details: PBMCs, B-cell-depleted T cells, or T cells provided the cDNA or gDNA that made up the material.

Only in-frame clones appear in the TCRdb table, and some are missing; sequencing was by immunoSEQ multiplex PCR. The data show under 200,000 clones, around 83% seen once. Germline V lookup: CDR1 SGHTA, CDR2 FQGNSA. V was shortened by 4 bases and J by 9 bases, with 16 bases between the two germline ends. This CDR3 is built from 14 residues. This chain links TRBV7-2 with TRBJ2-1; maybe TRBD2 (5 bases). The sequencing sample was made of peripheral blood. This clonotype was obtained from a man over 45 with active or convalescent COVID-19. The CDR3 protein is CASSSGSETLEQFF. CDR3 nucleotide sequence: TGTGCCAGCAGCTCGGGGTCCGAGACTCTTGAGCAGTTCTTC.